The entry that follows covers one TCR beta chain sequence. V shed 7 bases and J shed 4 bases, with 15 bases lying between them. The CDR3 spans 14 residues. Germline values: CDR1 SGHVS, CDR2 FQNEAQ. These data come from a study of T cell changes during pregnancy in multiple sclerosis. Sequencing used immunoSEQ multiplex PCR; TCRdb keeps in-frame clones, though not all of them. This sample has tens of thousands of clones, with roughly 86% found just once. The sample in question was CD4+ T cells from peripheral blood mononuclear cells, obtained in the second trimester of pregnancy. The sequence came from a female donor in good health, enrolled as a control in a pregnancy study. This sequence joins TRBV7-8 and TRBJ2-3, with D possibly being TRBD1 (5 bases). The CDR3 DNA is TGTGCCAGCATCCCCCTGGGGCAGTCAGATACGCAGTATTTT. Translation gives CASIPLGQSDTQYF.